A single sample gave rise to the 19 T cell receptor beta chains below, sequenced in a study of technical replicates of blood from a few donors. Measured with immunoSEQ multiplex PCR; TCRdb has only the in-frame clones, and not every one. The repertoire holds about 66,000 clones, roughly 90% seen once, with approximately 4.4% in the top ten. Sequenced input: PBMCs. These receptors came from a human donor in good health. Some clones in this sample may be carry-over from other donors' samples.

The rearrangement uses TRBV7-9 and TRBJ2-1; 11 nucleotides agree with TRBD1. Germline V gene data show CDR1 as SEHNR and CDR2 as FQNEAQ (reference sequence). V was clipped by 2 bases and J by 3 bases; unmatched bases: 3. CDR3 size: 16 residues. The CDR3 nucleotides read TGTGCCAGCAGCTTATCTGGGACAGGGGGCTACAATGAGCAGTTCTTC. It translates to CASSLSGTGGYNEQFF.

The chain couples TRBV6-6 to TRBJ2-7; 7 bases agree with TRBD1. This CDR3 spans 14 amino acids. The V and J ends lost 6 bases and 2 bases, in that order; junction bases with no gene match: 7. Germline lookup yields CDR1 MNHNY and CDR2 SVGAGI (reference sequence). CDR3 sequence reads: CASSDRAPTYEQYF. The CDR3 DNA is TGTGCCAGCAGCGACAGGGCTCCCACCTACGAGCAGTACTTC.

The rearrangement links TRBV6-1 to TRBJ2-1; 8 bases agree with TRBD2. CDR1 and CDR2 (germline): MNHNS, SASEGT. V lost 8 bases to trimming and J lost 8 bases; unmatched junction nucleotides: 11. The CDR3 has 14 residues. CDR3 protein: CASQTSGPAHEQFF. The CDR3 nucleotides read TGTGCCAGCCAAACTAGCGGTCCCGCACATGAGCAGTTCTTC.

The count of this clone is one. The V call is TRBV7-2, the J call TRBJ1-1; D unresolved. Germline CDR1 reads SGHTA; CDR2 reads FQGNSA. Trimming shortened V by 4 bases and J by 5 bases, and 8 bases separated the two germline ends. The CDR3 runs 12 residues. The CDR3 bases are TGTGCCAGCAGCTCGACCAGGACTGAAGCTTTCTTT. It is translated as CASSSTRTEAFF. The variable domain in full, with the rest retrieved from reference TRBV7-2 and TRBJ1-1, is GAGVSQSPSNKVTEKGKDVELRCDPISGHTALYWYRQSLGQGLEFLIYFQGNSAPDKSGLPSDRFSAERTGGSVSTLTIQRTQQEDSAVYLCASSSTRTEAFFGQGTRLTVV.

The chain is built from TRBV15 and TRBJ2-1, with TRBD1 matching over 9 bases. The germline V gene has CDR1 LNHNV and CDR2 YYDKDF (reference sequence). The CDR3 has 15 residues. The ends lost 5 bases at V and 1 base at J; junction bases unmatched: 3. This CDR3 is CATSEGQGSYNEQFF. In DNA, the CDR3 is TGTGCCACCAGCGAGGGACAGGGTTCCTACAATGAGCAGTTCTTC.

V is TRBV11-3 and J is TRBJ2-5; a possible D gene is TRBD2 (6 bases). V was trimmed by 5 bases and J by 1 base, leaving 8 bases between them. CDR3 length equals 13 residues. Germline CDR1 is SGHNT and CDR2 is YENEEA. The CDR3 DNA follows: TGTGCCAGCAGCCGGGGACTCCAAGAGACCCAGTACTTC. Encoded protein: CASSRGLQETQYF.

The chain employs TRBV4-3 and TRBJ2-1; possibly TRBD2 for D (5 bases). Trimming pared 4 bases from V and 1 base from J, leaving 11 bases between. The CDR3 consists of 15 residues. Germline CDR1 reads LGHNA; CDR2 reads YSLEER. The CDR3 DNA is TGCGCCAGCAGCCCGACGACTATATCCTACAATGAGCAGTTCTTC. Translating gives CASSPTTISYNEQFF.

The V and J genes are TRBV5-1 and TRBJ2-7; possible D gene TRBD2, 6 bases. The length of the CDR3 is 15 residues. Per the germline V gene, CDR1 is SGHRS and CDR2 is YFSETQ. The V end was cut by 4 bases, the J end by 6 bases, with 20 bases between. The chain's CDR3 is CASSVIRDFGGEQYF. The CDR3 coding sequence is TGCGCCAGCAGCGTAATCCGGGACTTTGGCGGCGAGCAGTACTTC.

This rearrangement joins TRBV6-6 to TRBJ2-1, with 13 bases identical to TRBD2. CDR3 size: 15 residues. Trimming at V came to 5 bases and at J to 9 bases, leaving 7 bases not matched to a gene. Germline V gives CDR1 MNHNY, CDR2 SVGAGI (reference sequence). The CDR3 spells CASSQLAGGSGEQFF. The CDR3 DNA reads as TGTGCCAGCAGTCAACTAGCGGGAGGGAGCGGTGAGCAGTTCTTC.

The CDR3 is CASSLDGWAFF. CDR3 sequence (DNA): TGTGCCAGCAGCTTAGACGGGTGGGCTTTCTTT. V is TRBV7-2 and J is TRBJ1-1; D gene unclear. There are 11 residues in the CDR3. V dropped 1 base and J dropped 11 bases, with 8 bases sitting between them. Germline V gives CDR1 SGHTA, CDR2 FQGNSA.

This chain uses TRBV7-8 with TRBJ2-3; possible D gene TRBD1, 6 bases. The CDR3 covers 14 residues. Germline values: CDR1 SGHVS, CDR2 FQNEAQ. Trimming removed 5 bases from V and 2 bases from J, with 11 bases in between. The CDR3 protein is CASSPDSHTDTQYF. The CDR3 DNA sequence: TGTGCCAGCAGCCCGGACAGTCACACAGATACGCAGTATTTT.

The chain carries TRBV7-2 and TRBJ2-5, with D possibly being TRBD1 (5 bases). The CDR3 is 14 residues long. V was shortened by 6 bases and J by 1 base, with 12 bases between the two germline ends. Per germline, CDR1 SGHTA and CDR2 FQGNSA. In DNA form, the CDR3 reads TGTGCCAGCAGTCCCGACAGTTTCCAAGAGACCCAGTACTTC. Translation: CASSPDSFQETQYF.

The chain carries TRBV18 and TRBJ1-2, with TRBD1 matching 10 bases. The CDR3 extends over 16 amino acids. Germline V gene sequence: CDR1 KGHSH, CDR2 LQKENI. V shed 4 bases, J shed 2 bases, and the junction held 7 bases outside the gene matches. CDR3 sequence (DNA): TGTGCCAGCTCACATGACTGGACAGGGGGGAACTATGGCTACACCTTC. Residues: CASSHDWTGGNYGYTF.

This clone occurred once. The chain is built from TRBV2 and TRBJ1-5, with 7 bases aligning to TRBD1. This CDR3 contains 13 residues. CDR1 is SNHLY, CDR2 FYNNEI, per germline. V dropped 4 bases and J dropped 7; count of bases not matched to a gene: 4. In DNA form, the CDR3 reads TGTGCCAGCAGTGTAGAAGGGGGCCAGCCCCAGCATTTT. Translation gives CASSVEGGQPQHF.

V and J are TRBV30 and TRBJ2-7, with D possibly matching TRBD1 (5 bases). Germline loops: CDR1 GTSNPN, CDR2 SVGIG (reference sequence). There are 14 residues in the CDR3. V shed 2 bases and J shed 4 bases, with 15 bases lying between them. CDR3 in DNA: TGTGCCTGGAGTAGATCGGCTAGGGGATACGAGCAGTACTTC. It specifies CAWSRSARGYEQYF.

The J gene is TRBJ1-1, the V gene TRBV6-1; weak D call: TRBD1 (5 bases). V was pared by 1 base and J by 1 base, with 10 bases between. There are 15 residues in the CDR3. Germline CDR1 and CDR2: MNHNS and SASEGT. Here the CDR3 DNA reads TGTGCCAGCAGTGAAGGTCAGGGTACGAACACTGAAGCTTTCTTT. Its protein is CASSEGQGTNTEAFF.

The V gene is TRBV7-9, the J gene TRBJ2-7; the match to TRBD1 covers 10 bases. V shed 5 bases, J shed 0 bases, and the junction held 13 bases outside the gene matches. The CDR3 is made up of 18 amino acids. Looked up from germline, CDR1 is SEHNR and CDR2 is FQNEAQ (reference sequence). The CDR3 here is CASSRPRDRGTSSYEQYF. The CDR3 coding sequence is TGTGCCAGCAGCCGACCCCGGGACAGGGGCACTAGCTCCTACGAGCAGTACTTC.

DNA of the CDR3: TGTGCCAGCAGCTCCGGGACAGGGCGGGTGAGCAATCAGCCCCAGCATTTT. Its protein product is CASSSGTGRVSNQPQHF. The J gene is TRBJ1-5, the V gene TRBV7-2; 9 bases fit TRBD1. Germline lookup yields CDR1 SGHTA and CDR2 FQGNSA. V trimming: 4 bases; J trimming: 1 base; junction bases outside the gene matches: 8. This CDR3 contains 17 residues.

The DNA of the CDR3 is TGTGCCAGCAGCTCGGACAGGGTGGGACAAGAGACCCAGTACTTC. Amino acid sequence: CASSSDRVGQETQYF. This chain connects TRBV7-9 to TRBJ2-5; the match to TRBD1 covers 8 bases. The length of the CDR3 is 15 residues. Germline-derived CDR1 and CDR2 are SEHNR and FQNEAQ (reference sequence). V lost 4 bases to trimming and J lost 2 bases; unmatched junction nucleotides: 6.